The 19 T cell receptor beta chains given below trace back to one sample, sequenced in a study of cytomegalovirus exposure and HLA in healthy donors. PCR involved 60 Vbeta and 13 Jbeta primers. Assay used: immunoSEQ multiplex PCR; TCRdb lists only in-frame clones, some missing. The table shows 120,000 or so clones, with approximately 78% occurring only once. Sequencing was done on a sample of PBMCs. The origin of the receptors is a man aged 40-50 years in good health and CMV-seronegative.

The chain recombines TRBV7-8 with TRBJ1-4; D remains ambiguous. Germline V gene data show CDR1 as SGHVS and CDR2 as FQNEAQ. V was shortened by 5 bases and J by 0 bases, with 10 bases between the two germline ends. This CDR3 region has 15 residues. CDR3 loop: CASSPWATTNEKLFF. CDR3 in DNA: TGTGCCAGCAGCCCATGGGCCACAACTAATGAAAAACTGTTTTTT.

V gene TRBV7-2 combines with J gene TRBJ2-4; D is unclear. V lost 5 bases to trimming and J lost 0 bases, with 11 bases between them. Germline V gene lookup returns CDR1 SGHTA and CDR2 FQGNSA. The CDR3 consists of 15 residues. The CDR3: CASSPRVLAKNIQYF. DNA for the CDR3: TGTGCCAGCAGCCCGAGAGTACTAGCCAAAAACATTCAGTACTTC. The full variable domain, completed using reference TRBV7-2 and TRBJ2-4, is GAGVSQSPSNKVTEKGKDVELRCDPISGHTALYWYRQSLGQGLEFLIYFQGNSAPDKSGLPSDRFSAERTGGSVSTLTIQRTQQEDSAVYLCASSPRVLAKNIQYFGAGTRLSVL.

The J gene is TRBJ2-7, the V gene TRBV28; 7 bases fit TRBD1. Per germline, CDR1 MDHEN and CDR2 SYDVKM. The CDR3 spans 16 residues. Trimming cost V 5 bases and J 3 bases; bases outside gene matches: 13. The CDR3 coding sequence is TGTGCCAGCAGTCCACGCTCGGGACAGCTATACTACGAGCAGTACTTC. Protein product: CASSPRSGQLYYEQYF.

The CDR3 here is CASSISPTGWDGYTF. The CDR3 DNA follows: TGTGCCAGTAGTATATCCCCGACAGGGTGGGATGGCTACACCTTC. The V and J genes are TRBV19 and TRBJ1-2; the match to TRBD1 covers 7 bases. From germline, CDR1 is LNHDA and CDR2 SQIVND (reference sequence). The CDR3 contains 15 residues. The J segment lost 6 bases and the V segment lost 2 bases, leaving 9 bases of the junction unmatched.

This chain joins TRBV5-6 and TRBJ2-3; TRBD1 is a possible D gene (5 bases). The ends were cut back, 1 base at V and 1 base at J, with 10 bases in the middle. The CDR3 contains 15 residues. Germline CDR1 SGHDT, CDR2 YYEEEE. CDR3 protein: CASSLKTDGTDTQYF. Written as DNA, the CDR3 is TGTGCCAGCAGCTTGAAGACAGACGGCACAGATACGCAGTATTTT.

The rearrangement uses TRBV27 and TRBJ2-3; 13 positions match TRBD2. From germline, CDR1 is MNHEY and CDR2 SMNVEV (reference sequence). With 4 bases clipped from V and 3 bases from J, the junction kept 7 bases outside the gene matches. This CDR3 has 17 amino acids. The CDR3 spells CASSSRLAGGLTDTQYF. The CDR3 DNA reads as TGTGCCAGCAGTTCTAGACTAGCGGGGGGCTTAACAGATACGCAGTATTTT.

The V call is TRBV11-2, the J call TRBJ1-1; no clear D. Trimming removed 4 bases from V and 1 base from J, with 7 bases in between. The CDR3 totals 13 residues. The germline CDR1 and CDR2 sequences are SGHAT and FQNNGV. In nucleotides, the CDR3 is TGTGCCAGCAGCTACGGTAGGAACACTGAAGCTTTCTTT. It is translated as CASSYGRNTEAFF.

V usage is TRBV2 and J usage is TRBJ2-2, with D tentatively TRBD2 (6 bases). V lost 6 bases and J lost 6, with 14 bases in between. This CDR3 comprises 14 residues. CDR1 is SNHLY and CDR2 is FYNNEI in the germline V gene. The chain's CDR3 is CASRDGWGAGELFF. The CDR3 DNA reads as TGTGCCAGCAGGGACGGATGGGGGGCCGGGGAGCTGTTTTTT. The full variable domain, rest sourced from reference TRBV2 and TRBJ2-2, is EPEVTQTPSHQVTQMGQEVILRCVPISNHLYFYWYRQILGQKVEFLVSFYNNEISEKSEIFDDQFSVERPDGSNFTLKIRSTKLEDSAMYFCASRDGWGAGELFFGEGSRLTVL.

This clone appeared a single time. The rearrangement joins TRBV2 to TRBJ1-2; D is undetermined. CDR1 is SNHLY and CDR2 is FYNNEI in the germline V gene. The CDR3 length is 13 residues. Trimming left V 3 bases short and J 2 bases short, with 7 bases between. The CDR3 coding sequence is TGTGCCAGCAGTGATGGCGGAAACTATGGCTACACCTTC. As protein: CASSDGGNYGYTF.

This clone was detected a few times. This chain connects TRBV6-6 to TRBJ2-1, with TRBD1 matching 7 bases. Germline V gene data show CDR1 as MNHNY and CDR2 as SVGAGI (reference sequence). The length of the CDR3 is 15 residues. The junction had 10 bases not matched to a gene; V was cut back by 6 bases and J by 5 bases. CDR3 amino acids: CASSPDREWDNEQFF. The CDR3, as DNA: TGTGCCAGCAGCCCAGACAGGGAATGGGACAATGAGCAGTTCTTC.

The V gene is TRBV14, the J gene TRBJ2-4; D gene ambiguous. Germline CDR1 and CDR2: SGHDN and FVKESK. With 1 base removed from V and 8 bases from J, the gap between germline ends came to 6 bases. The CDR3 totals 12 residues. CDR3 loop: CASSQVSDIQYF. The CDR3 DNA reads TGTGCCAGCAGCCAAGTATCAGACATTCAGTACTTC. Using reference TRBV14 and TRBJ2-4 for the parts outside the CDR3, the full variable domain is EAGVTQFPSHSVIEKGQTVTLRCDPISGHDNLYWYRRVMGKEIKFLLHFVKESKQDESGMPNNRFLAERTGGTYSTLKVQPAELEDSGVYFCASSQVSDIQYFGAGTRLSVL.

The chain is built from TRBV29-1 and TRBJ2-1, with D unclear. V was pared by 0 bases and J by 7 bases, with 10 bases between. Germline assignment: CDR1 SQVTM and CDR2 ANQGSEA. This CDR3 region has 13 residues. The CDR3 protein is CSVEDPRGNEQFF. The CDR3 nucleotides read TGCAGCGTTGAAGACCCTAGAGGAAATGAGCAGTTCTTC.

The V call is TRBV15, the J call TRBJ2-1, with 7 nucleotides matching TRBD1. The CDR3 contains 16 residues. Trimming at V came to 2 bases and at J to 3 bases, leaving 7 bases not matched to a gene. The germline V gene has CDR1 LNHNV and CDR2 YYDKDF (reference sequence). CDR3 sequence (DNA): TGTGCCACCAGCAGACCGGGACAGAGACACTACAATGAGCAGTTCTTC. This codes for CATSRPGQRHYNEQFF.

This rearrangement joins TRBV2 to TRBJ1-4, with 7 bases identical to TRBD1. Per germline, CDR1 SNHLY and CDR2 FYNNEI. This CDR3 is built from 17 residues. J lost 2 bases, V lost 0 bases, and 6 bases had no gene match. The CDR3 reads CASSEAGGFSTNEKLFF. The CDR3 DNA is TGTGCCAGCAGTGAAGCAGGGGGCTTCTCTACTAATGAAAAACTGTTTTTT. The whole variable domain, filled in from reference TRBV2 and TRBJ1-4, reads EPEVTQTPSHQVTQMGQEVILRCVPISNHLYFYWYRQILGQKVEFLVSFYNNEISEKSEIFDDQFSVERPDGSNFTLKIRSTKLEDSAMYFCASSEAGGFSTNEKLFFGSGTQLSVL.

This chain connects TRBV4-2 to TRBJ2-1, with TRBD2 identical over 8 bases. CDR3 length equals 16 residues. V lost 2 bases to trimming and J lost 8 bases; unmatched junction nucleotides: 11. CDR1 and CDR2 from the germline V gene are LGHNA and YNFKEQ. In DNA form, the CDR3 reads TGTGCCAGCAGCCAACCTGACGGGACTAGACGAGATGAGCAGTTCTTC. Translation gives CASSQPDGTRRDEQFF.

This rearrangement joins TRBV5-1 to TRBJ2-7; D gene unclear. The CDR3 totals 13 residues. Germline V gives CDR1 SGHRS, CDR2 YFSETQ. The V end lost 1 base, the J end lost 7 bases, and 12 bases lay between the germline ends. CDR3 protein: CASSLPKMREQYF. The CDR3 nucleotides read TGCGCCAGCAGCTTGCCAAAAATGCGGGAGCAGTACTTC.

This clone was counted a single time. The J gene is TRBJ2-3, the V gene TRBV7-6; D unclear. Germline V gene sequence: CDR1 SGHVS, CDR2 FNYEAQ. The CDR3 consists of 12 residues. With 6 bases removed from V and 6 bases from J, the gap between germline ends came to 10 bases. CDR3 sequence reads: CASRGDDDTQYF. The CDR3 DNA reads TGTGCCAGCAGGGGCGACGATGATACGCAGTATTTT.

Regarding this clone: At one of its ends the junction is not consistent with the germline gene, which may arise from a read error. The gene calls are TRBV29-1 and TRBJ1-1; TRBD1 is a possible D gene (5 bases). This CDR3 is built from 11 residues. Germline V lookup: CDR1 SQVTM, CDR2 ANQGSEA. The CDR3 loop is CSVEGAGKAFF. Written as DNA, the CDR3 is TGCAGCGTGGAAGGGGCGGGGAAAGCTTTCTTT.

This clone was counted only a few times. The CDR3 DNA is TGTGCCAGCAGCTTAGGACTAGGGACCTACAATGAGCAGTTCTTC. This encodes CASSLGLGTYNEQFF. V is TRBV7-2 and J is TRBJ2-1; TRBD2 is a possible D gene (6 bases). The CDR3 is 15 amino acids. V lost 1 base to trimming and J lost 2 bases, with 9 bases between them. The germline V gene encodes CDR1 SGHTA and CDR2 FQGNSA.